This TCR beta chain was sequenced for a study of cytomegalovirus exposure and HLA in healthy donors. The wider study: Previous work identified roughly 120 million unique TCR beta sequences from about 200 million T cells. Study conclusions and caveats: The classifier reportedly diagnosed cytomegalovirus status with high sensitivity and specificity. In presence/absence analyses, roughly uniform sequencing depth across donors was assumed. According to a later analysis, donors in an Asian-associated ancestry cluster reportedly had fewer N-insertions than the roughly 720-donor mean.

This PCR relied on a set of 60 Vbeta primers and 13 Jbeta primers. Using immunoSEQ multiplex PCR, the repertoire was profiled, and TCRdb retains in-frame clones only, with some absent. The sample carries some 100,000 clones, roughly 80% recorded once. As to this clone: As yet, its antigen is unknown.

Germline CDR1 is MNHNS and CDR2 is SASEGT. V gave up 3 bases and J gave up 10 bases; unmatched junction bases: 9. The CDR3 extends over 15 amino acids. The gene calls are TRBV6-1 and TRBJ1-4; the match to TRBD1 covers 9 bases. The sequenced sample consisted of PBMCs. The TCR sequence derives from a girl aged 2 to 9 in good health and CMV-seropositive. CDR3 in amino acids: CASSEVDRGLLKLFF. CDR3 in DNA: TGTGCCAGCAGTGAGGTAGACAGGGGGTTGTTAAAACTGTTTTTT.